Sequencing of this T cell receptor (beta chain) was carried out in a study of blood T cell repertoires in COVID-19. Looking at the study overall: Collection of acute and convalescent COVID-19 samples took place in the United States, Italy and Spain.

The CDR3 is 18 amino acids. Profiled with immunoSEQ multiplex PCR; TCRdb holds only in-frame clones, not every one. The sample has more than 130,000 clones, around nine tenths seen once; the top ten hold roughly 4%. The receptor was isolated from a woman between 35 and 50 years old with acute or convalescent COVID-19. The sequenced sample consisted of peripheral blood. The genes are TRBV21-1 and TRBJ2-1; the table's D call, TRBD1, was not checked against the DNA. TRBV21-1 is shown as a pseudogene. The CDR3 nucleotides are TGTGTCAAGACGGGGGACAGGGGCCCCACCCCCTCCTACAATGAGCAGTTCTTC. It yields the protein CVKTGDRGPTPSYNEQFF.